This entry lists 14 T cell receptor beta chains sequenced from one sample in a study of shared clonotypes between healthy human individuals (dated by TCRdb to 2020 to 2021). Library generation was performed with the immunoSEQ multiplex PCR assay. The table comes from immuneACCESS by way of TCRdb, which keeps in-frame sequences with V and J called. Part of the clones is missing from these tables; in studies checked, under half for an unresolved V gene and the rest for unknown reasons. The sample data list more than 1,200,000 clones, and approximately 98.5% of these were observed just once. The ten largest clones capture 0.36% of the sample. Sequenced material: naive CD4+ T cells sorted from blood. The cell subset or site label here, explained by the study, means: CD45RA+ positively selected. The receptors here all came from a man under 40 in good health.

The chain is built from TRBV11-3 and TRBJ1-4; weak D call: TRBD1 (6 bases). Between the trimmed V and J ends, which lost 1 base and 5 bases, there was a span of 11 bases. This CDR3 contains 15 residues. Looked up from germline, CDR1 is SGHNT and CDR2 is YENEEA. CDR3 sequence: CASSLGQDGNEKLFF. The CDR3 bases are TGTGCCAGCAGCTTAGGACAGGACGGGAATGAAAAACTGTTTTTT.

The chain couples TRBV7-2 to TRBJ1-5, with D perhaps TRBD1 (5 bases). Trimming took off 5 bases at V and 9 bases at J, with 20 bases between the two ends. Germline assignment: CDR1 SGHTA and CDR2 FQGNSA. The CDR3 loop spans 15 amino acids. CDR3 nucleotide sequence: TGTGCCAGCAGCAGAACTTCCGGGGGATCACGGCCCCAGCATTTT. Encoded protein: CASSRTSGGSRPQHF.

V gene TRBV7-3 combines with J gene TRBJ2-3, with 7 bases aligning to TRBD2. The CDR3 covers 16 residues. The germline V gene has CDR1 SGHTA and CDR2 FQGTGA. V lost 2 bases, J lost 4 bases, and 9 bases stayed unmatched. Here the CDR3 reads CASSLSGGRGADTQYF. The CDR3, as DNA: TGTGCCAGCAGCTTATCTGGCGGGAGAGGCGCAGATACGCAGTATTTT.

The chain joins TRBV18 to TRBJ1-4; D may be TRBD1 (5 bases). The V gene lost 2 bases and the J gene lost 0 bases, with 13 bases spanning the gap. This CDR3 has 17 amino acids. Germline-derived CDR1 and CDR2 are KGHSH and LQKENI. The CDR3 here is CASSPFAQGATNEKLFF. The CDR3 DNA reads as TGTGCCAGCTCACCATTCGCTCAGGGCGCAACTAATGAAAAACTGTTTTTT.

The chain uses TRBV9 and TRBJ2-3, with 7 bases fitting TRBD2. The CDR3 length is 18 residues. Germline V gene sequence: CDR1 SGDLS, CDR2 YYNGEE. The V and J ends lost 0 bases and 1 base, in that order; junction bases with no gene match: 11. The CDR3 DNA follows: TGTGCCAGCAGCGTAGTTGGGGTTGCGGGAGTGGGCACAGATACGCAGTATTTT. Its protein product is CASSVVGVAGVGTDTQYF.

Regarding this clone: Different DNA sequences within this sample yield the same CDR3. The chain joins TRBV7-8 to TRBJ1-5; 7 bases match TRBD1. V was pared by 5 bases and J by 7 bases, with 8 bases of the junction left unmatched. Germline V gene lookup returns CDR1 SGHVS and CDR2 FQNEAQ. CDR3 length equals 14 residues. The CDR3 coding sequence is TGTGCCAGCAGCCCCAGACAGGGTGGCCAGCCCCAGCATTTT. Amino acids: CASSPRQGGQPQHF.

The chain employs TRBV7-2 and TRBJ2-5; D is possibly TRBD2 (6 bases). The CDR3 spans 16 residues. In germline, CDR1 is SGHTA, CDR2 FQGNSA. Trimming removed 1 base at V and 5 bases at J, with 17 bases between. The CDR3 nucleotides are TGTGCCAGCAGCTTAGACCTCGGGACTCGGGGCGAGACCCAGTACTTC. Amino acid sequence: CASSLDLGTRGETQYF.

The chain is built from TRBV4-1 and TRBJ2-3, with D perhaps matching TRBD1 or TRBD2 (5 bases each). The CDR3 length is 17 residues. The germline V and J ends were trimmed by 1 base and 2 bases, with 16 bases remaining between them. Germline V gene sequence: CDR1 MGHRA, CDR2 YSYEKL. The CDR3 DNA reads as TGCGCCAGCAGCCAAGCCCCCTCGGGGCACGACACAGATACGCAGTATTTT. Amino acids: CASSQAPSGHDTDTQYF.

This rearrangement joins TRBV6-1 to TRBJ2-7, with D tentatively TRBD1 (6 bases). V was cut by 6 bases and J by 3 bases, with 15 bases left in between. The germline CDR1 and CDR2 sequences are MNHNS and SASEGT. This CDR3 has 14 amino acids. CDR3 in amino acids: CASSERQVHYEQYF. The CDR3 DNA is TGTGCCAGCAGCGAACGACAGGTACACTACGAGCAGTACTTC.

The chain recombines TRBV28 with TRBJ2-7; 9 bases map to TRBD1. The V segment lost 8 bases and the J segment 2 bases; nucleotides outside the gene matches: 7. Germline loops: CDR1 MDHEN, CDR2 SYDVKM. This CDR3 comprises 14 residues. The CDR3: CASSTGQGAYEQYF. Here the CDR3 DNA reads TGTGCCAGCTCCACGGGACAGGGCGCCTACGAGCAGTACTTC.

V is TRBV7-9 and J is TRBJ2-3; tentative D call: TRBD2 (7 bases). Germline V lookup: CDR1 SEHNR, CDR2 FQNEAQ (reference sequence). Trimming removed 7 bases at V and 6 bases at J, with 14 bases between. The CDR3 is 13 amino acids. The CDR3 DNA reads as TGTGCCAGCACCCTATCGGGGGGCGATACGCAGTATTTT. Protein product: CASTLSGGDTQYF.

The table lists this clone with a count of one. The chain links TRBV7-2 to TRBJ2-7; tentatively, D is TRBD1 (6 bases). Per the germline V gene, CDR1 is SGHTA and CDR2 is FQGNSA. This CDR3 is built from 16 residues. Deletions cut 4 bases from V and 4 bases from J, with 20 bases between. The CDR3 loop reads CASSSIPNKQGYEQYF. Here the CDR3 DNA reads TGTGCCAGCAGCTCCATCCCCAACAAACAGGGTTACGAGCAGTACTTC.

This clone was seen once. The gene calls are TRBV9 and TRBJ1-5, with D perhaps matching TRBD1 (6 bases). The CDR3 spans 16 residues. Germline-derived CDR1 and CDR2 are SGDLS and YYNGEE. Trimming left V 5 bases short and J 0 bases short, with 15 bases between. The CDR3 region has the DNA TGTGCCAGCAGTAGGGGGGGACCGGTTAGCAATCAGCCCCAGCATTTT. It codes for CASSRGGPVSNQPQHF.

The chain carries TRBV10-3 and TRBJ2-3, with no clear D. The germline V and J ends were trimmed by 4 bases and 1 base, with 9 bases remaining between them. The CDR3 totals 14 residues. Germline CDR1 ENHRY, CDR2 SYGVKD. The CDR3 sequence: CAISGTLGTDTQYF. CDR3 DNA: TGTGCCATCAGTGGTACCCTTGGCACAGATACGCAGTATTTT.